This T cell receptor beta chain was documented in a study of blood T cell repertoires in COVID-19. Study in general: The samples span acute and convalescent COVID-19 from the United States, Italy and Spain. Sources were T cells, B-cell-depleted T cells, or PBMCs; the material itself was cDNA or gDNA.

Only one count was recorded for this clone. Per the study methods: It was from reference gene primer amplification that nucleated cell counts were estimated. TCRdb's copy holds only in-frame clones and misses some; the assay was immunoSEQ multiplex PCR. For V, J and clone size, that table is used; D and trimming come from the DNA. The sample contains roughly 15,000 clones, roughly 87% of which appear only once. The sample was peripheral blood. The clonotype comes from a man between 45 and 60 years old with active COVID-19.

CDR3 DNA: TGTGCCATCAGTGAGGGGATTCAGGGTGAGCAGTTCTTC. It is translated as CAISEGIQGEQFF. The chain carries TRBV10-3 and TRBJ2-1, with TRBD1 as a possible D gene (5 bases). V lost 2 bases and J lost 9, with 11 bases in between. Germline CDR1 reads ENHRY; CDR2 reads SYGVKD. The length of the CDR3 is 13 residues.